What follows describes a single TCR beta chain. Its antigen is not known. Germline-derived CDR1 and CDR2 are MDHEN and SYDVKM. The CDR3 consists of 15 residues. Deletions cut 6 bases from V and 0 bases from J, with 9 bases between. This specimen comes from a study of T cells in Graves' hyperthyroidism and ophthalmopathy. The study's findings and limits: From stable hyperthyroidism, ophthalmopathy was separated by a 13 V-J model. Expanded thyroid clonotypes (above 0.001) were mostly also found in blood.

Regions amplified from RNA transcripts were the TCR beta CDR3 regions. An initial round of RT-PCR targeting the TCR CDR3 relied on the HTBI primer set. In TCRdb, the multiplex PCR reads were re-called with MiXCR into one record per CDR3 protein. The sample comprises 550,000 to 700,000 distinct CDR3 sequences, 46% of which are singletons, and 19% rests with the top ten. The rearrangement links TRBV28 to TRBJ2-6, with D unclear. The clonotype originates from an adult woman with Graves' disease, either hyperthyroidism or ophthalmopathy (not recorded which). The specimen was peripheral blood or thyroid tissue (not recorded which). In DNA form, the CDR3 reads TGTGCCAGCAGGAGTTTTCACTCTGGGGCCAACGTCCTGACTTTC. Its protein product is CASRSFHSGANVLTF.